These 27 T cell receptor beta chains share one sample of origin, sequenced in a study of cytomegalovirus exposure and HLA in healthy donors. In the PCR, 60 Vbeta and 13 Jbeta primers were used. Produced via immunoSEQ multiplex PCR; TCRdb's table is partial and in-frame only. Of about 150,000 clones in the sample, approximately 80% were seen once. Sequences were obtained from PBMCs. The source is a woman in her fifties or sixties in good health and CMV-seropositive.

The CDR3 DNA is TGCAGCGGGTTGGACAGAGGAAACACTGAAGCTTTCTTT. Amino acids: CSGLDRGNTEAFF. The chain recombines TRBV29-1 with TRBJ1-1; D may be TRBD1 (6 bases). V was pared by 7 bases and J by 2 bases, with 14 bases between. In germline, CDR1 is SQVTM, CDR2 ANQGSEA. The CDR3 is 13 amino acids. Full variable domain (missing parts from reference TRBV29-1 and TRBJ1-1): SAVISQKPSRDICQRGTSLTIQCQVDSQVTMMFWYRQQPGQSLTLIATANQGSEATYESGFVIDKFPISRPNLTFSTLTVSNMSPEDSSIYLCSGLDRGNTEAFFGQGTRLTVV.

The J gene is TRBJ1-2, the V gene TRBV7-9, with D uncertain. Trimming took off 1 base at V and 5 bases at J, with 23 bases between the two ends. This CDR3 is built from 18 residues. Germline lookup yields CDR1 SEHNR and CDR2 FQNEAQ (reference sequence). CDR3 region: CASSLGEFSRRSGYGYTF. CDR3 DNA: TGTGCCAGCAGCTTAGGAGAGTTCAGCAGGCGCTCTGGATATGGCTACACCTTC.

V usage is TRBV6-6 and J usage is TRBJ2-7; TRBD1 matches 7 bases. J lost 7 bases, V lost 8 bases, and 11 bases had no gene match. The CDR3 extends over 13 amino acids. Per germline, CDR1 MNHNY and CDR2 SVGAGI (reference sequence). The chain's CDR3 is CASGDSFPIEQYF. CDR3 bases: TGTGCCAGCGGGGACAGTTTTCCTATTGAGCAGTACTTC.

Written as DNA, the CDR3 is TGTGCCAGCAGTGTCCTAGCGGGGGGGCCGGGCAAAAACATTCAGTACTTC. Protein sequence: CASSVLAGGPGKNIQYF. The genes are TRBV6-1 and TRBJ2-4; the match to TRBD2 covers 12 bases. CDR1 and CDR2 (germline): MNHNS, SASEGT. This CDR3 spans 17 amino acids. The V gene end was trimmed by 4 bases and the J gene end by 3 bases; junction bases not matched to a gene: 7.

The genes are TRBV11-2 and TRBJ1-2, with D maybe TRBD1 (6 bases). The CDR3 loop spans 14 amino acids. CDR1 is SGHAT and CDR2 is FQNNGV in the germline V gene. Trimming removed 5 bases at V and 8 bases at J, with 18 bases between. The CDR3 nucleotides read TGTGCCAGCAGCCCCACCGGGACATCGGGAGGCTACACCTTC. Translating gives CASSPTGTSGGYTF.

This sequence joins TRBV6-6 and TRBJ2-5; D gene unclear. Trimming stripped 6 bases from V and 5 bases from J, with 7 bases between. The CDR3 is made up of 11 amino acids. Per the germline V gene, CDR1 is MNHNY and CDR2 is SVGAGI (reference sequence). CDR3 amino acids: CASSPGETQYF. The CDR3 nucleotides read TGTGCCAGCAGCCCCGGGGAGACCCAGTACTTC.

The V call is TRBV18, the J call TRBJ1-6; D remains unclear. This CDR3 contains 16 residues. Trimming pared 4 bases from V and 0 bases from J, leaving 10 bases between. The V gene's germline CDR1 is KGHSH and CDR2 LQKENI. CDR3 DNA: TGTGCCAGCTCACAGTCGTTGAGCTCCTATAATTCACCCCTCCACTTT. Protein product: CASSQSLSSYNSPLHF. Full variable domain (outside the CDR3, taken from reference TRBV18 and TRBJ1-6): NAGVMQNPRHLVRRRGQEARLRCSPMKGHSHVYWYRQLPEEGLKFMVYLQKENIIDESGMPKERFSAEFPKEGPSILRIQQVVRGDSAAYFCASSQSLSSYNSPLHFGNGTRLTVT.

V gene TRBV7-9 combines with J gene TRBJ2-7; 12 nucleotides align to TRBD1. The junction had 9 bases not matched to a gene; V was cut back by 5 bases and J by 4 bases. This CDR3 region has 16 residues. The germline V gene has CDR1 SEHNR and CDR2 FQNEAQ (reference sequence). The CDR3, as DNA: TGTGCCAGCAGCCGTTCACCGGGACAGGGGGCTTACGAGCAGTACTTC. Encoded protein: CASSRSPGQGAYEQYF.

This rearrangement joins TRBV30 to TRBJ1-3; weak D call: TRBD1 (5 bases). This CDR3 region has 15 residues. V was pared by 0 bases and J by 1 base, with 10 bases between. In germline, CDR1 is GTSNPN, CDR2 SVGIG (reference sequence). CDR3 nucleotide sequence: TGTGCCTGGAGTGTAGGGCGGACATCTGGAAACACCATATATTTT. It is translated as CAWSVGRTSGNTIYF.

This chain joins TRBV27 and TRBJ2-7, with TRBD1 identical over 8 bases. CDR1 is MNHEY and CDR2 is SMNVEV in the germline V gene (reference sequence). Unmatched junction bases numbered 10, after V lost 9 bases and J lost 6 bases. This CDR3 is 13 amino acids long. CDR3 nucleotides: TGTGCCAGTCACGGACAGGGATTCCGCGAGCAGTACTTC. Residues: CASHGQGFREQYF.

The rearrangement links TRBV18 to TRBJ2-1; 8 nucleotides line up with TRBD2. Trimming cost V 3 bases and J 11 bases; bases outside gene matches: 9. Germline CDR1 and CDR2: KGHSH and LQKENI. CDR3 length equals 14 residues. The CDR3: CASSPGNSGAQQFF. The CDR3 DNA reads as TGTGCCAGCTCACCGGGAAATAGCGGGGCGCAGCAGTTCTTC. The complete variable domain, with remaining parts taken from reference TRBV18 and TRBJ2-1, reads NAGVMQNPRHLVRRRGQEARLRCSPMKGHSHVYWYRQLPEEGLKFMVYLQKENIIDESGMPKERFSAEFPKEGPSILRIQQVVRGDSAAYFCASSPGNSGAQQFFGPGTRLTVL.

The V and J genes are TRBV6-5 and TRBJ2-7; D not resolved. This CDR3 contains 14 residues. Germline V gives CDR1 MNHEY, CDR2 SVGAGI. The V end was cut by 3 bases, the J end by 0 bases, with 9 bases between. The CDR3 region is CASSYAYGSYEQYF. The CDR3 DNA sequence: TGTGCCAGCAGTTATGCCTACGGCTCCTACGAGCAGTACTTC.

The chain joins TRBV27 to TRBJ1-2; TRBD1 aligns across 8 bases. V lost 5 bases and J lost 7; bases outside the gene matches: 15. CDR3 size: 16 residues. Germline-derived CDR1 and CDR2 are MNHEY and SMNVEV (reference sequence). The CDR3 region has the DNA TGTGCCAGCAGTATACAGGGGGGAGTGGGTTTGGGTGGCTACACCTTC. Encoded protein: CASSIQGGVGLGGYTF.

This chain uses TRBV5-1 with TRBJ1-2; 7 bases fit TRBD1. Germline V gene sequence: CDR1 SGHRS, CDR2 YFSETQ. This CDR3 spans 13 amino acids. V shed 7 bases, J shed 8 bases, and the junction held 11 bases outside the gene matches. The CDR3 DNA reads as TGCGCCAGCGGCAGTACAGGGGCGGGAGGCTACACCTTC. Protein: CASGSTGAGGYTF. Together with reference TRBV5-1 and TRBJ1-2, the CDR3 gives the full variable domain: KAGVTQTPRYLIKTRGQQVTLSCSPISGHRSVSWYQQTPGQGLQFLFEYFSETQRNKGNFPGRFSGRQFSNSRSEMNVSTLELGDSALYLCASGSTGAGGYTFGSGTRLTVV.

The chain carries TRBV6-5 and TRBJ2-7; maybe TRBD2 (5 bases). V was pared by 2 bases and J by 4 bases, with 12 bases between. From germline, CDR1 is MNHEY and CDR2 SVGAGI. The CDR3 consists of 14 residues. CDR3 amino acids: CASSYGFRGYEQYF. The DNA of the CDR3 is TGTGCCAGCAGTTACGGTTTCCGCGGGTACGAGCAGTACTTC.

This clone is a singleton in its sample. This chain links TRBV19 with TRBJ2-7, with 12 bases aligning to TRBD2. V trimming: 6 bases; J trimming: 7 bases; junction bases outside the gene matches: 13. The CDR3 has 16 amino acids. The germline V gene has CDR1 LNHDA and CDR2 SQIVND (reference sequence). This chain's CDR3 is CASSPGLAGTKGEQYF. The CDR3 nucleotides are TGTGCCAGTAGCCCGGGACTAGCGGGCACCAAGGGGGAGCAGTACTTC.

The chain has TRBV7-9 and TRBJ2-3; perhaps TRBD2 as D (5 bases). Trimming took 4 bases from V and 3 from J, leaving 8 bases between them. This CDR3 region has 13 residues. Germline assignment: CDR1 SEHNR and CDR2 FQNEAQ (reference sequence). The CDR3 nucleotides are TGTGCCAGCAGCTCGCCGGGGACAGATACGCAGTATTTT. Its protein is CASSSPGTDTQYF.

The chain recombines TRBV5-6 with TRBJ2-5; D is unclear. This CDR3 has 15 residues. V was trimmed by 0 bases and J by 4 bases, leaving 13 bases between them. In germline, CDR1 is SGHDT, CDR2 YYEEEE. This CDR3 reads CASSLDFRMGETQYF. DNA for the CDR3: TGTGCCAGCAGCTTGGATTTCAGGATGGGAGAGACCCAGTACTTC.

V and J are TRBV15 and TRBJ2-7, with D unclear. This CDR3 contains 14 residues. V gave up 1 base and J gave up 4 bases, with 11 bases separating them. The V gene's germline CDR1 is LNHNV and CDR2 YYDKDF (reference sequence). CDR3 sequence: CATSRAPPSYEQYF. The DNA of the CDR3 is TGTGCCACCAGCAGAGCTCCCCCTAGTTACGAGCAGTACTTC.

The CDR3 nucleotides are TGTGCCAGCAGCCCTGCCAGGGATAACACTGAAGCTTTCTTT. It codes for CASSPARDNTEAFF. The V gene is TRBV27, the J gene TRBJ1-1, with D perhaps matching TRBD1 (5 bases). V lost 6 bases to trimming and J lost 2 bases, with 13 bases between them. Germline CDR1 is MNHEY and CDR2 is SMNVEV (reference sequence). The CDR3 totals 14 residues.

On this clone itself: A read error may account for a junction end that differs from germline. The J gene is TRBJ2-1, the V gene TRBV30; the D gene is possibly TRBD2 (5 bases). CDR1 and CDR2 (germline): GTSNPN, SVGIG (reference sequence). CDR3 length equals 12 residues. DNA for the CDR3: TGTGCCTGGACGGACTCCCACAATGAGCAGTTCTTC. It is translated as CAWTDSHNEQFF.

V usage is TRBV29-1 and J usage is TRBJ2-3, with a tentative D call TRBD1 (6 bases). V gave up 8 bases and J gave up 4 bases, with 19 bases separating them. This CDR3 is 14 amino acids long. Germline V gene data show CDR1 as SQVTM and CDR2 as ANQGSEA. Written as DNA, the CDR3 is TGCAGCACCCGCGGTGGGGGCGGGTCAGATACGCAGTATTTT. It translates to CSTRGGGGSDTQYF.

V is TRBV15 and J is TRBJ2-7; 9 nucleotides line up with TRBD1. The germline CDR1 and CDR2 sequences are LNHNV and YYDKDF (reference sequence). The CDR3 has 14 residues. V shed 3 bases, J shed 3 bases, and the junction held 3 bases outside the gene matches. CDR3 amino acids: CATSRGQGDYEQYF. CDR3 bases: TGTGCCACCAGCAGGGGACAGGGCGACTACGAGCAGTACTTC.

This clone was seen a few times. The V and J genes are TRBV9 and TRBJ2-1; 8 bases align to TRBD2. J was trimmed by 2 bases and V by 0 bases; bases with no gene match: 1. Germline V gives CDR1 SGDLS, CDR2 YYNGEE. The CDR3 runs 15 residues. The CDR3, as DNA: TGTGCCAGCAGCGTAGCGGGGGGGCCCTACAATGAGCAGTTCTTC. As protein: CASSVAGGPYNEQFF. Based on the CDR3 plus reference TRBV9 and TRBJ2-1, the full variable domain is DSGVTQTPKHLITATGQRVTLRCSPRSGDLSVYWYQQSLDQGLQFLIQYYNGEERAKGNILERFSAQQFPDLHSELNLSSLELGDSALYFCASSVAGGPYNEQFFGPGTRLTVL.

This chain joins TRBV7-3 and TRBJ1-2, with 7 bases fitting TRBD1. J lost 4 bases, V lost 0 bases, and 5 bases had no gene match. The germline CDR1 and CDR2 sequences are SGHTA and FQGTGA. The CDR3 covers 15 residues. The CDR3 sequence is CASSLTGGAGYGYTF. Here the CDR3 DNA reads TGTGCCAGCAGCTTAACAGGGGGCGCGGGCTATGGCTACACCTTC.

V and J are TRBV29-1 and TRBJ1-1, with D perhaps TRBD1 (6 bases). Germline values: CDR1 SQVTM, CDR2 ANQGSEA. Trimming shortened V by 6 bases and J by 0 bases, and 14 bases separated the two germline ends. CDR3 size: 14 residues. The CDR3 nucleotides are TGCAGCGTCTCAGGGGCTGCCCTGAACACTGAAGCTTTCTTT. Translated: CSVSGAALNTEAFF.

The chain recombines TRBV6-1 with TRBJ2-3, with D possibly TRBD1 on 5 matching bases. With 6 bases removed from V and 0 bases from J, the gap between germline ends came to 13 bases. The germline V gene has CDR1 MNHNS and CDR2 SASEGT. The CDR3 runs 15 residues. DNA of the CDR3: TGTGCCAGCAGCGCGTTAGGGGCTAGCACAGATACGCAGTATTTT. Amino acids: CASSALGASTDTQYF.